This T cell receptor (beta chain) was identified in a study of a mutant IDH1 vaccine in newly diagnosed glioma (dated by TCRdb to about 2021). Study-wide context: Vaccination began 4-6 weeks after radiotherapy alone, or alongside temozolomide cycles in the chemotherapy-containing groups. The week-35 safety follow-up was designated visit V12, and the week-47 end of study was designated visit V13. Six visits were used for peripheral blood collection: V03 (baseline), V05, V07, V10, V12 and V13. Longitudinal TCRB deep sequencing was done for 25 to 30 treated patients, wherever samples were available for exploratory analyses. Of the 30 to 35 treated patients, approximately 62% were male and roughly 38% were female, and a mean age of approximately 40 years was recorded. Prior to enrollment, standard therapy consisting of radiotherapy alone, temozolomide alone, or radiochemotherapy with temozolomide had been administered to patients, with the combination being received by most patients. The study at large found these results: Immune responses induced by the vaccine were seen in 90% to 95% of patients across multiple MHC alleles. PBMC samples for TCRB deep sequencing were selected based on availability. It was noted by the authors that analyses of patient blood samples could not be reproduced owing to sample limitations. Pseudoprogression appeared unrelated to alterations in the top peripheral T cell clonotypes detected by TCRB sequencing.

The time point label, read with the paper, signifies: week 35, safety follow-up. Each vaccine dose was 300 ug of a 20-mer mutant IDH1 peptide in Montanide, given subcutaneously with topical imiquimod. Patients received eight vaccinations in weeks 1, 3, 5, 7, 11, 15, 19 and 23, corresponding to visits V03 through V10. Donors had newly diagnosed WHO grade 3 or 4 IDH1-mutant astrocytomas with loss of nuclear ATRX. The samples were drawn from NOA16, a multicentre, single-arm, open-label phase I trial in Germany that tested a mutant IDH1 peptide vaccine in humans for the first time. Genomic DNA for TCRB sequencing was extracted from EDTA blood using the DNeasy Blood and Tissue Kit. From a lookup of the germline V gene (reference sequence), CDR1 and CDR2 are LNHDA and SQIVND. Trimming removed 1 base from V and 3 bases from J, leaving 13 bases between the germline ends. Its CDR3 holds 15 amino acids, cysteine through phenylalanine. Only the CDR3 portion is preserved as DNA: 45 bases, with reading frame beginning at the first base.

Library preparation was by the immunoSEQ multiplex PCR assay. Rearranged TCR beta chain sequences were amplified using the hsTCRB Kit according to the manufacturer's protocol. Sequencing of TCRB libraries was carried out on an Illumina MiSeq. In the original analysis: The kit vendor's proprietary platform handled demultiplexing, trimming and gene mapping. TCRdb's version of the immuneACCESS table is confined to in-frame rearrangements and falls short of the full clone set. An unresolved V gene accounts for under half of the shortfall where checked; the remainder is of unknown origin. V and J calls and clone size are copied from that table; D and trimming were computed from the DNA. This sample gives around 50,000 clones in total; approximately 90% of them show up just once. The top ten constitute around 5.7% of the sample. For this clone: What this receptor recognizes is not known. No clone much larger than this one lies a single base away; base qualities are absent.

This specimen was PBMCs, taken from a glioma patient whose treatment included an IDH1 peptide vaccine. Recombination connected TRBV19 to TRBJ2-7; possibly the D gene is TRBD1, per 6 matching bases. This TCR derives from a woman aged 40 to 49 with glioma. The CDR3 amino acid sequence is: CASSIVGGSGYEQYF. The DNA is TGTGCCAGTAGTATAGTTGGGGGCTCCGGCTACGAGCAGTACTTC.